This T cell receptor beta chain was profiled in a study of cytomegalovirus exposure and HLA in healthy donors. Background on the study: Early released data comprised about 90 million unique TCRs from HLA-typed donors.

The study's findings and limits: In vitro testing confirmed a few CMV-associated chains as specific for CMV antigens. It was likely that a cluster of highly shared sequence variants was a sequencing artifact.

The CDR3 length is 15 residues. CDR1 and CDR2 (germline): LGHNA, YSLEER. J lost 5 bases, V lost 1 base, and 6 bases had no gene match. As concerns this clone: Its antigen is currently unknown.

Healthy bone marrow donors made up the donor group. Both 60 Vbeta primers and 13 Jbeta primers went into the PCR. Sequencing used immunoSEQ multiplex PCR; TCRdb keeps in-frame clones, though not all of them. The table has 65,000 to 80,000 clones, 65% to 75% seen once; the top ten hold roughly 9%. The sample comprised PBMCs. The TCR originated in a man in his forties in good health and CMV-seropositive. The chain carries TRBV4-3 and TRBJ2-5, with TRBD2 identical over 8 bases. CDR3 loop: CASSQVAGQGETQYF. The CDR3 DNA is TGCGCCAGCAGCCAAGTAGCGGGGCAAGGGGAGACCCAGTACTTC.